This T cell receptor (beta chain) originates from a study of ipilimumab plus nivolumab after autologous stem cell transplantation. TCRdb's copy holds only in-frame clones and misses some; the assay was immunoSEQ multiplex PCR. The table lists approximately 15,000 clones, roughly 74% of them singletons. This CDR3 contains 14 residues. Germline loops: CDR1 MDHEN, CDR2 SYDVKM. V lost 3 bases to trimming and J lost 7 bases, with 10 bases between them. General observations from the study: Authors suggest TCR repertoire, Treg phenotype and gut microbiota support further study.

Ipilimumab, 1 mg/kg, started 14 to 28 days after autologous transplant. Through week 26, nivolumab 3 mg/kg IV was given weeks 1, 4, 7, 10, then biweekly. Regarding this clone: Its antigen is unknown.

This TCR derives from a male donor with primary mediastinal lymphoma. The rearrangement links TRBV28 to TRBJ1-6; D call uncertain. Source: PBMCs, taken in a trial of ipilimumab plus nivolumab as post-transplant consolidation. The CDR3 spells CASSFQNRNSPLHF. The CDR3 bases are TGTGCCAGCAGTTTCCAGAACCGAAATTCACCCCTCCACTTT.